This T cell receptor beta chain came from a study of T cells in Graves' hyperthyroidism and ophthalmopathy. The table lists this clonotype with a few counts. Template material for amplifying TCR beta CDR3 regions consisted of RNA transcripts. Carried out on the TCR CDR3, a first-round RT-PCR used the HTBI primer set. TCRdb re-called the multiplex PCR reads through MiXCR, storing one row per CDR3 protein. The sample has approximately 600,000 distinct CDR3 sequences, about 14% seen once. Patients between 18 and 65 years old had hyperthyroidism, newly diagnosed and lasting under 2 months. The study left out patients who had uncontrolled infection, other autoimmune disease, pregnancy or lactation. The germline V gene has CDR1 MNHEY and CDR2 SVGEGT. J gave up 1 base and V 5 bases, and 8 bases lay outside the gene matches. This CDR3 region has 16 residues.

The source of this sequence is a woman aged 25 to 39 with Graves' hyperthyroidism that later progressed to Graves' ophthalmopathy. The chain recombines TRBV6-2 or TRBV6-3 with TRBJ2-5; 9 bases align to TRBD2. Sequenced sample: blood. Here the CDR3 DNA reads TGTGCCAGCAGTCGGCGCCTAGCGGGAACCCAAGAGACCCAGTACTTC. Amino acid sequence: CASSRRLAGTQETQYF.